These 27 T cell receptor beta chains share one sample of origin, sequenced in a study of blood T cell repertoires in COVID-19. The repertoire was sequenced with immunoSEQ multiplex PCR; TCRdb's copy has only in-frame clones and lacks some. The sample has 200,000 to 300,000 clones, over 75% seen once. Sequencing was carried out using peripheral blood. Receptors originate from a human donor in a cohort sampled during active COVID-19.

The CDR3 coding sequence is TGTGCCAGCAGCGTCCCCGGACAGGGGGCCTCAGATACGCAGTATTTT. Translating it yields CASSVPGQGASDTQYF. The genes are TRBV2 and TRBJ2-3; 11 bases agree with TRBD1. The germline gives CDR1 SNHLY, CDR2 FYNNEI. V was pared by 6 bases and J by 4 bases, with 9 bases of the junction left unmatched. The length of the CDR3 is 16 residues.

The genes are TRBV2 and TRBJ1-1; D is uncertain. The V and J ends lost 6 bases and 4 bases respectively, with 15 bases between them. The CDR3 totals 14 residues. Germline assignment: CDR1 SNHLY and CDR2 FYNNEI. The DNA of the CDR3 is TGTGCCAGCAGCGATCGAGCCCGAGGCACTGAAGCTTTCTTT. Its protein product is CASSDRARGTEAFF. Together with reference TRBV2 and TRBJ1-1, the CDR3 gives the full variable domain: EPEVTQTPSHQVTQMGQEVILRCVPISNHLYFYWYRQILGQKVEFLVSFYNNEISEKSEIFDDQFSVERPDGSNFTLKIRSTKLEDSAMYFCASSDRARGTEAFFGQGTRLTVV.

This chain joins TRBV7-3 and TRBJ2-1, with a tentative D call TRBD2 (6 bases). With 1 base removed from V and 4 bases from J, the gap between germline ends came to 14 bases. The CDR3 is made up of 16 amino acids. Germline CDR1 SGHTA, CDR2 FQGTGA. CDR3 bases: TGTGCCAGCAGCTTAAAGGCGGGGACGGGGTACAATGAGCAGTTCTTC. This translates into CASSLKAGTGYNEQFF. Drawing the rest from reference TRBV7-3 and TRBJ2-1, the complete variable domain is GAGVSQTPSNKVTEKGKYVELRCDPISGHTALYWYRQSLGQGPEFLIYFQGTGAADDSGLPNDRFFAVRPEGSVSTLKIQRTERGDSAVYLCASSLKAGTGYNEQFFGPGTRLTVL.

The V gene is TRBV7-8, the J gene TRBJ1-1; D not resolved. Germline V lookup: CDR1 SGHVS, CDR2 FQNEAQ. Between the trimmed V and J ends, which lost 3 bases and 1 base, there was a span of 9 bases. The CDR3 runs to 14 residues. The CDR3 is CASSFVRSNTEAFF. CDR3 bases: TGTGCCAGCAGCTTCGTTCGGTCGAACACTGAAGCTTTCTTT.

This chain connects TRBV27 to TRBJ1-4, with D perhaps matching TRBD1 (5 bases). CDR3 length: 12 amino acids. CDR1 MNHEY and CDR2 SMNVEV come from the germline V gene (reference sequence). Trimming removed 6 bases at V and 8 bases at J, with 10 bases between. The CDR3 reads CASSDRTEKLFF. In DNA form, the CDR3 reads TGTGCCAGCAGCGATCGGACAGAAAAACTGTTTTTT.

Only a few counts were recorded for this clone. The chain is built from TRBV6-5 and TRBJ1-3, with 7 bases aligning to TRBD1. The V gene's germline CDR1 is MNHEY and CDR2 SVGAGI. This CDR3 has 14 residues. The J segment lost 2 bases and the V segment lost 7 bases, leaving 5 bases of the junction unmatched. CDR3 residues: CASTLDRAGNTIYF. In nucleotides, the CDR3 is TGTGCCAGCACCTTAGACAGGGCTGGAAACACCATATATTTT.

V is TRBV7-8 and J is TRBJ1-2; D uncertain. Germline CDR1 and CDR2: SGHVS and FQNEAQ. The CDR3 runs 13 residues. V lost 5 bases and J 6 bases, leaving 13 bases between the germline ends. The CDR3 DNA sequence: TGTGCCAGCAGCATAGACATATCAGATGGCTACACCTTC. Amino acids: CASSIDISDGYTF.

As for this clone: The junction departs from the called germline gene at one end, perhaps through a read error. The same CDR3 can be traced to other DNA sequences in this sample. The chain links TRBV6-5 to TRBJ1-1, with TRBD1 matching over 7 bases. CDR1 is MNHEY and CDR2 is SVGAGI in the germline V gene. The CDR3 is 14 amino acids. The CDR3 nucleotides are TGTGCCAGCAGTCTTCAGGGGGATGGCACTGAAGCTTTTTTT. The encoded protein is CASSLQGDGTEAFF.

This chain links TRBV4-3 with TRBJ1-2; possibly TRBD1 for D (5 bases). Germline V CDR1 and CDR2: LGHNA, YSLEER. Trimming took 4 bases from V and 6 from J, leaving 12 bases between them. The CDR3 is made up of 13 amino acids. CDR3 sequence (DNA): TGCGCCAGCAGCCTCAACATAGGGGATGGCTACACCTTC. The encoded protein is CASSLNIGDGYTF.

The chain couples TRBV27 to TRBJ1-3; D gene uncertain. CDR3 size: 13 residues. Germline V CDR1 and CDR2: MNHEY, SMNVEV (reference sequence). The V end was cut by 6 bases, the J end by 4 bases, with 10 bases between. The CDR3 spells CASRRSSGNTIYF. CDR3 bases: TGTGCCAGCAGGCGGTCTTCCGGAAACACCATATATTTT.

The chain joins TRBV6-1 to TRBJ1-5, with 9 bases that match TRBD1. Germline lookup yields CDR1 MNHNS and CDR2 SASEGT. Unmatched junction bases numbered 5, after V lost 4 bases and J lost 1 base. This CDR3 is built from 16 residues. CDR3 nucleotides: TGTGCCAGCAGTGGGGGACAGGGTCGGAGCAATCAGCCCCAGCATTTT. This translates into CASSGGQGRSNQPQHF.

The CDR3 DNA reads as TGTGCCAGTAGTTCGGCCGGGAGCTCCTACAATGAGCAGTTCTTC. Translating it yields CASSSAGSSYNEQFF. The chain combines TRBV19 with TRBJ2-1; D might be TRBD2 (6 bases). Germline loops: CDR1 LNHDA, CDR2 SQIVND (reference sequence). Trimming removed 5 bases at V and 0 bases at J, with 11 bases between. This CDR3 spans 15 amino acids.

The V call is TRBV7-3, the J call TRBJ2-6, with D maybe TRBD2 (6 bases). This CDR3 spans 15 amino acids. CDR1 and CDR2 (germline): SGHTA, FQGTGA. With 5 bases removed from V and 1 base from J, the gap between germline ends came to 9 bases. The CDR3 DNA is TGTGCCAGCAGCCATCGGGGGTCTGGGGCCAACGTCCTGACTTTC. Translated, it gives CASSHRGSGANVLTF.

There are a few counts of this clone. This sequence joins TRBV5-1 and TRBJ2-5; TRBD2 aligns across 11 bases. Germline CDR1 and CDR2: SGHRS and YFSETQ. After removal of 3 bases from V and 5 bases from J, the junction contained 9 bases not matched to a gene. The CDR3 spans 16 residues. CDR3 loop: CASSSLSGGAWETQYF. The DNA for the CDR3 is TGCGCCAGCAGCTCCCTTAGCGGGGGGGCCTGGGAGACCCAGTACTTC.

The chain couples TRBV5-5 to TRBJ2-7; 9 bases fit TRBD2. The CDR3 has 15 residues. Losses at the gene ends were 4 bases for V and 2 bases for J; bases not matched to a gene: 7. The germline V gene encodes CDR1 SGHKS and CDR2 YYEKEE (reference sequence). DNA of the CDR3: TGTGCCAGCAGCAGGGATGGCGGGAGGGCCTACGAGCAGTACTTC. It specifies CASSRDGGRAYEQYF.

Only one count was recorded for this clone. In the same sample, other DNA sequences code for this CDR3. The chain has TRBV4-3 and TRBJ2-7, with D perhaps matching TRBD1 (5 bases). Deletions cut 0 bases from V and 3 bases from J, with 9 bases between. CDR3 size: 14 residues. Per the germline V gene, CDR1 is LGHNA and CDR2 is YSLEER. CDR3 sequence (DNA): TGCGCCAGCAGCCAAGACAGGGTCGGCTACGAGCAGTACTTC. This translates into CASSQDRVGYEQYF.

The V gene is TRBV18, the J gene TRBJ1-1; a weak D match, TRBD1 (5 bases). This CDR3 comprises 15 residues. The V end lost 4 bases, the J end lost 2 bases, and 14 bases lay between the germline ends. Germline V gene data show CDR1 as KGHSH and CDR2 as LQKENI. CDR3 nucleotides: TGTGCCAGCTCACGAAATACAGGATTTAACACTGAAGCTTTCTTT. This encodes CASSRNTGFNTEAFF.

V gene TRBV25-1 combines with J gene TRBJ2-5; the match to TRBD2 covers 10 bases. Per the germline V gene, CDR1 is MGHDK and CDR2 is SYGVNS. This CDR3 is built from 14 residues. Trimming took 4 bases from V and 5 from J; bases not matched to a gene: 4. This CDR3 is CASSALAGPETQYF. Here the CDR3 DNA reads TGTGCCAGCAGTGCACTAGCGGGGCCCGAGACCCAGTACTTC.

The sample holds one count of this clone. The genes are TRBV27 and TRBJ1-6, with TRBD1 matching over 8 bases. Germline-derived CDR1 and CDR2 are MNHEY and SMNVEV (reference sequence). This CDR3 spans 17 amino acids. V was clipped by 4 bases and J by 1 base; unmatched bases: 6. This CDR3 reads CASSSRQGTSYNSPLHF. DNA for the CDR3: TGTGCCAGCAGTTCGCGACAGGGGACATCCTATAATTCACCCCTCCACTTT.

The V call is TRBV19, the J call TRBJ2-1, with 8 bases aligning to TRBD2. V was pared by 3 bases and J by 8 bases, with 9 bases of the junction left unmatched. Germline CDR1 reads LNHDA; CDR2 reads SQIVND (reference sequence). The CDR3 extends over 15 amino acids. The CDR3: CASSISGGPYDEQFF. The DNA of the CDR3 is TGTGCCAGTAGTATCTCGGGAGGGCCGTATGATGAGCAGTTCTTC.

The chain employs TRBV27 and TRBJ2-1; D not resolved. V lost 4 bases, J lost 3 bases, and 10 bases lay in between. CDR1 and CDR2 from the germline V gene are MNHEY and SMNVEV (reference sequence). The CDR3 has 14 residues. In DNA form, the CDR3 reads TGTGCCAGCAGTTACGACACTTACTACAATGAGCAGTTCTTC. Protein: CASSYDTYYNEQFF.

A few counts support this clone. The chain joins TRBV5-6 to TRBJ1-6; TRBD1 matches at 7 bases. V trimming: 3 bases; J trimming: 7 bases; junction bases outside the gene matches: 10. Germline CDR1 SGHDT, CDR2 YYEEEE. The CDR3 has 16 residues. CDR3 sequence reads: CASSSLGQATNSPLHF. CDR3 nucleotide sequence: TGTGCCAGCAGCTCTCTCGGACAGGCGACAAATTCACCCCTCCACTTT.

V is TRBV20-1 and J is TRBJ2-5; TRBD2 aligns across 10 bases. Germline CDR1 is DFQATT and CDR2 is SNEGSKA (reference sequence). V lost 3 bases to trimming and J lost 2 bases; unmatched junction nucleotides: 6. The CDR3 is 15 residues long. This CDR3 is CSASRGLALQETQYF. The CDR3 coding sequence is TGCAGTGCTAGTCGGGGACTAGCGCTTCAAGAGACCCAGTACTTC.

CDR3 in DNA: TGTGCCAGCAGCCTTGGACTAGCGGGGGGGAATACGCAGTATTTT. This encodes CASSLGLAGGNTQYF. The chain employs TRBV2 and TRBJ2-3; 15 bases fit TRBD2. The germline gives CDR1 SNHLY, CDR2 FYNNEI. Trimming at V came to 6 bases and at J to 7 bases, leaving 5 bases not matched to a gene. The CDR3 is 15 amino acids.

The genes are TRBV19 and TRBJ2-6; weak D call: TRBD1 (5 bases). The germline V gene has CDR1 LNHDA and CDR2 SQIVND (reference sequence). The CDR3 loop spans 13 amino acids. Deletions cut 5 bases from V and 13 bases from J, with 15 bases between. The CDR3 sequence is CASSLRQTRVLTF. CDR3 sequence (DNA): TGTGCCAGTAGTCTCCGACAGACCCGAGTCCTGACTTTC.

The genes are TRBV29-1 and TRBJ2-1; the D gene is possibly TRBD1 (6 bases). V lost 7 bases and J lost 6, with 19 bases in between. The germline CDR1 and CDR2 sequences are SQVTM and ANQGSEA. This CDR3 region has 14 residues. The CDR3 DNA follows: TGCAGCGGCACAAACAGGGTTAGCAGCAATGAGCAGTTCTTC. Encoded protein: CSGTNRVSSNEQFF.

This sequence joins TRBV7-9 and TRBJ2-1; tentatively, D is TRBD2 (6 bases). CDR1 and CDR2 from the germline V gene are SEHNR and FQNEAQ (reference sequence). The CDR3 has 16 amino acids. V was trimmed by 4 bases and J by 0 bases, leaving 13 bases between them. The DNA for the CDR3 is TGTGCCAGCAGCTCCGTCTCGCGGGGCTCCTACAATGAGCAGTTCTTC. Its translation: CASSSVSRGSYNEQFF.